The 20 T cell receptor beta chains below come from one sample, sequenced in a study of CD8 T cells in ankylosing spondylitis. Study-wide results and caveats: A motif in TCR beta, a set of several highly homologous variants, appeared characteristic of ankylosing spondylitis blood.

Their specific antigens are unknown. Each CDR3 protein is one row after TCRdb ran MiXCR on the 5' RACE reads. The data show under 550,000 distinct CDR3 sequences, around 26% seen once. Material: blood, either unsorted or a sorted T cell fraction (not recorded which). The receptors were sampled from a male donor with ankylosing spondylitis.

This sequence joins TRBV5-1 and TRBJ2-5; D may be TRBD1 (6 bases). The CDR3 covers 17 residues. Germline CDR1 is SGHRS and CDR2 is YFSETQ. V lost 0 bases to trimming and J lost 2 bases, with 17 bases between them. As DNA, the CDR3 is TGCGCCAGCAGCTTGGGCCGAGGGACAAGGGAACAAGAGACCCAGTACTTC. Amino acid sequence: CASSLGRGTREQETQYF.

CDR3 sequence (DNA): TGTGCCAGCAGTGGGGACAGGGCCTACAATGAGCAGTTCTTC. This sequence encodes CASSGDRAYNEQFF. The V gene is TRBV2, the J gene TRBJ2-1, with 9 bases lining up with TRBD1. The CDR3 sequence is 14 residues long. V lost 4 bases and J lost 2; bases outside the gene matches: 0. CDR1 and CDR2 from the germline V gene are SNHLY and FYNNEI. Looking up the rest from reference TRBV2 and TRBJ2-1 gives the full variable domain: EPEVTQTPSHQVTQMGQEVILRCVPISNHLYFYWYRQILGQKVEFLVSFYNNEISEKSEIFDDQFSVERPDGSNFTLKIRSTKLEDSAMYFCASSGDRAYNEQFFGPGTRLTVL.

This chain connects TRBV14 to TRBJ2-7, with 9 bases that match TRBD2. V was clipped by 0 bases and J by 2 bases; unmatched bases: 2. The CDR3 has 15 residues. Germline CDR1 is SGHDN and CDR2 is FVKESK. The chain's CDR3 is CASSQELAGPYEQYF. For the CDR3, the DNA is TGTGCCAGCAGCCAAGAGCTAGCGGGGCCCTACGAGCAGTACTTC.

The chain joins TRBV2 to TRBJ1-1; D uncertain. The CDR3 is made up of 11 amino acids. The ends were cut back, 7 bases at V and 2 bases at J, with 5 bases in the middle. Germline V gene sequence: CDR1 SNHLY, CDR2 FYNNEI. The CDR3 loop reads CASKQNTEAFF. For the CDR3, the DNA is TGTGCCAGCAAACAAAACACTGAAGCTTTCTTT.

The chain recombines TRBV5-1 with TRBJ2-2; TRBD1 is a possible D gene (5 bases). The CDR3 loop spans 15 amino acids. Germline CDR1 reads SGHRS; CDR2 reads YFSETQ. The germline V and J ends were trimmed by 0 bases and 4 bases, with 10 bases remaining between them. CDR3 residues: CASSLGQTTTGELFF. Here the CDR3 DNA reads TGCGCCAGCAGCTTGGGACAGACAACCACCGGGGAGCTGTTTTTT.

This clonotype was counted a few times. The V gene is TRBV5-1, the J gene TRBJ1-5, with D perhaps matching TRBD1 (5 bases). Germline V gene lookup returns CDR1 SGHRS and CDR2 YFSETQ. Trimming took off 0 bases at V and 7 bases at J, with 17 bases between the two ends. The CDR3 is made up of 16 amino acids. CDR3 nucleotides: TGCGCCAGCAGCTTGGCCGGGCAGGGTGGAGGCCAGCCCCAGCATTTT. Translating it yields CASSLAGQGGGQPQHF.

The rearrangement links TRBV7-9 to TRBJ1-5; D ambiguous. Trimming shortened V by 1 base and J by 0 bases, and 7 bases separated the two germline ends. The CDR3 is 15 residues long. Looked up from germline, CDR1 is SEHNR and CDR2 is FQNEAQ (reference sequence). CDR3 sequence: CASSLGPSSNQPQHF. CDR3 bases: TGTGCCAGCAGCTTAGGGCCAAGTAGCAATCAGCCCCAGCATTTT. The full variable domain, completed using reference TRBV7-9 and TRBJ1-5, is DTGVSQNPRHKITKRGQNVTFRCDPISEHNRLYWYRQTLGQGPEFLTYFQNEAQLEKSRLLSDRFSAERPKGSFSTLEIQRTEQGDSAMYLCASSLGPSSNQPQHFGDGTRLSIL.

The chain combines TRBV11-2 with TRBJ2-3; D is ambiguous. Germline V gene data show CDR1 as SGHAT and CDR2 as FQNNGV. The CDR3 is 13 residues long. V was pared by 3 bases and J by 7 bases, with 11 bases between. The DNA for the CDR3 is TGTGCCAGCAGCTTCCGGGTACCATATACGCAGTATTTT. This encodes CASSFRVPYTQYF. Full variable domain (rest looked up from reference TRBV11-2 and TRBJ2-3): EAGVAQSPRYKIIEKRQSVAFWCNPISGHATLYWYQQILGQGPKLLIQFQNNGVVDDSQLPKDRFSAERLKGVDSTLKIQPAKLEDSAVYLCASSFRVPYTQYFGPGTRLTVL.

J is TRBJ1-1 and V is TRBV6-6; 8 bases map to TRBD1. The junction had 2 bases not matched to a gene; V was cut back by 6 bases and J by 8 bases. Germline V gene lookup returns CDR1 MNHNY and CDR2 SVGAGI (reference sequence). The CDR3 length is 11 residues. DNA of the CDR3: TGTGCCAGCAGCCGGGACAGGGAAGCTTTCTTT. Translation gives CASSRDREAFF.

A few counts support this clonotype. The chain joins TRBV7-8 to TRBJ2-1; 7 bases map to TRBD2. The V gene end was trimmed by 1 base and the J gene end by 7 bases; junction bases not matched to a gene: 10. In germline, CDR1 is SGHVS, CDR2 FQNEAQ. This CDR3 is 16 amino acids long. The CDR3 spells CASSLEIAGVGNEQFF. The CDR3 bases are TGTGCCAGCAGCTTAGAAATAGCGGGCGTGGGAAATGAGCAGTTCTTC.

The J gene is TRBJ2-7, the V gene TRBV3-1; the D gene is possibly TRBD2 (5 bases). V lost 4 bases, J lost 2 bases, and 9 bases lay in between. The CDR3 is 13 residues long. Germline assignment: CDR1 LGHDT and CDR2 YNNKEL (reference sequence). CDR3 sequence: CASSPGVTYEQYF. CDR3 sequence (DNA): TGTGCCAGCAGCCCCGGGGTTACCTACGAGCAGTACTTC.

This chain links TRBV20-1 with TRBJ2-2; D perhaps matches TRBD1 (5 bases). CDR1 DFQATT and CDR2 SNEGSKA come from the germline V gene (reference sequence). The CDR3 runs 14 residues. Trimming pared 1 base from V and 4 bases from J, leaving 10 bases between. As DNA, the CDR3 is TGCAGTGCTAGAGTGCAGGGCGGCACCGGGGAGCTGTTTTTT. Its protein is CSARVQGGTGELFF.

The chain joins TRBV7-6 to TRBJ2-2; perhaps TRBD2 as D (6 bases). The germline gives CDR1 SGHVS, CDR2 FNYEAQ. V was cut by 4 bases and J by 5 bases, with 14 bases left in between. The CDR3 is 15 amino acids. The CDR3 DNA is TGTGCCAGCAGCTCGCGGGACGGAGGAACCGGGGAGCTGTTTTTT. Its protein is CASSSRDGGTGELFF.

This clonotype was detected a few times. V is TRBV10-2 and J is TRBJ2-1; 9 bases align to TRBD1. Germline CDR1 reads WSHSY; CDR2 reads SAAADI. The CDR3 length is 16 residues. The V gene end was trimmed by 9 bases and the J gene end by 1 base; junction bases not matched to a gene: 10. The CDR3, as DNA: TGCGCCAGTTCCTTTCACAGGGGGCAATCCTACAATGAGCAGTTCTTC. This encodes CASSFHRGQSYNEQFF.

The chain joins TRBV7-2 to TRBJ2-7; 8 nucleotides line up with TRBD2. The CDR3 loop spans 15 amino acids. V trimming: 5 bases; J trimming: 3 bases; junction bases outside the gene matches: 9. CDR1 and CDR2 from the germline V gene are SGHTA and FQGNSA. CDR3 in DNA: TGTGCCAGCAGCCCTGGGGCGGGAGGCAACTACGAGCAGTACTTC. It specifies CASSPGAGGNYEQYF.

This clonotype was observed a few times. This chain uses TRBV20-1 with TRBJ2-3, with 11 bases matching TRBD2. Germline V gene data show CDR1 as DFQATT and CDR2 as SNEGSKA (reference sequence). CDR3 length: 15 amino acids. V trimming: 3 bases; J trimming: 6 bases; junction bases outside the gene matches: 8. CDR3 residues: CSASGLAGGPDTQYF. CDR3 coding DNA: TGCAGTGCTAGTGGGCTAGCGGGAGGCCCGGATACGCAGTATTTT.

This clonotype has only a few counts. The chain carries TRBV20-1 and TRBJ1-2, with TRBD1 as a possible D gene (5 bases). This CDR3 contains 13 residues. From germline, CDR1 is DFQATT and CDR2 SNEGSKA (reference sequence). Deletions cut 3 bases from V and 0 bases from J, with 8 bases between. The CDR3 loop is CSASDRANYGYTF. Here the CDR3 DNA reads TGCAGTGCTAGTGACAGAGCTAACTATGGCTACACCTTC.

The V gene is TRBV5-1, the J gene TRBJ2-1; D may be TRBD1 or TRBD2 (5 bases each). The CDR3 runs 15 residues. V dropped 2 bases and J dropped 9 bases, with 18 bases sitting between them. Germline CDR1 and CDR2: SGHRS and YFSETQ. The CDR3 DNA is TGCGCCAGCAGCTTCGGGACCAAAGACTCGACTGAGCAGTTCTTC. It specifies CASSFGTKDSTEQFF.

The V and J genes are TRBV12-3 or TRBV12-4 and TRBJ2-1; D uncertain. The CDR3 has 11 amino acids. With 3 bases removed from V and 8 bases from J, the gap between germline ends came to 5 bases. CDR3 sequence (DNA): TGTGCCAGCAGTTTGGTCTATGAGCAGTTCTTC. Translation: CASSLVYEQFF.

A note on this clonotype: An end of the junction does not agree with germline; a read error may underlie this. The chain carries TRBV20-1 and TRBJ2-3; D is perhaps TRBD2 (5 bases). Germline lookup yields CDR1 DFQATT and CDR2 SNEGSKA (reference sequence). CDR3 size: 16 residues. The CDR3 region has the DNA TGCTGTGCTCGTACGGTTACAGCGGATAGCACAGATACGCAGTATTTT. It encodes CCARTVTADSTDTQYF.